These 22 T cell receptor beta chains originate from one sample sequenced in a study of blood T cell repertoires in COVID-19. Profiled with immunoSEQ multiplex PCR; TCRdb holds only in-frame clones, not every one. This table holds about 73,000 clones, approximately 80% found once. The sequencing sample was made of peripheral blood. The receptors were gathered from a man older than 75 with active or convalescent COVID-19.

CDR3 in DNA: TGTGCCAGCAGCCCCCAGGGACTAGCAGCCGGGGAGCTGTTTTTT. Amino acids: CASSPQGLAAGELFF. The rearrangement links TRBV9 to TRBJ2-2; 9 bases are a match to TRBD2. Per germline, CDR1 SGDLS and CDR2 YYNGEE. J gave up 6 bases and V 4 bases, and 7 bases lay outside the gene matches. This CDR3 spans 15 amino acids. The full variable domain, in which reference TRBV9 and TRBJ2-2 provide the parts outside the CDR3, is DSGVTQTPKHLITATGQRVTLRCSPRSGDLSVYWYQQSLDQGLQFLIQYYNGEERAKGNILERFSAQQFPDLHSELNLSSLELGDSALYFCASSPQGLAAGELFFGEGSRLTVL.

The genes are TRBV19 and TRBJ1-3, with TRBD1 matching over 8 bases. Looked up from germline, CDR1 is LNHDA and CDR2 is SQIVND (reference sequence). V was clipped by 7 bases and J by 2 bases; unmatched bases: 4. This CDR3 has 14 amino acids. DNA of the CDR3: TGTGCCAGTATACGACAGGGGACTGGAAACACCATATATTTT. Protein: CASIRQGTGNTIYF.

The chain is built from TRBV27 and TRBJ2-1, with 12 bases identical to TRBD2. Germline CDR1 is MNHEY and CDR2 is SMNVEV (reference sequence). V lost 2 bases and J lost 6; bases outside the gene matches: 11. This CDR3 has 18 amino acids. The CDR3 region has the DNA TGTGCCAGCAGTTTAAGGGGTCCTAGCGGGGGGGCCCTCAATGAGCAGTTCTTC. This encodes CASSLRGPSGGALNEQFF.

This chain links TRBV3-1 (or the pseudogene TRBV3-2) with TRBJ2-7; D is uncertain. Germline V gene sequence: CDR1 LGHDT, CDR2 YNNKEL (reference sequence). There are 12 residues in the CDR3. The V gene lost 1 base and the J gene lost 5 bases, with 6 bases spanning the gap. The CDR3 region is CASSQANNEQYF. CDR3 bases: TGTGCCAGCAGCCAAGCGAACAACGAGCAGTACTTC.

The genes are TRBV2 and TRBJ1-5; 9 nucleotides line up with TRBD1. CDR3 length: 16 amino acids. The trim removed 1 base at V and 5 bases at J, leaving 6 bases unmatched. Germline lookup yields CDR1 SNHLY and CDR2 FYNNEI. CDR3 bases: TGTGCCAGCAGTGAAGATCGAGGGACAGGGCATCAGCCCCAGCATTTT. The encoded protein is CASSEDRGTGHQPQHF.

V usage is TRBV19 and J usage is TRBJ1-4; D unclear. Germline CDR1 and CDR2: LNHDA and SQIVND (reference sequence). V lost 5 bases to trimming and J lost 4 bases, with 14 bases between them. This CDR3 is 15 amino acids long. The CDR3 DNA reads TGTGCCAGTAGTCCCGGGGTCGGAAATAATGAAAAACTGTTTTTT. This translates into CASSPGVGNNEKLFF.

The chain recombines TRBV12-5 with TRBJ1-3; D unclear. This CDR3 spans 12 amino acids. Germline CDR1 LGHNT, CDR2 FRNRAP. Deletions cut 1 base from V and 9 bases from J, with 7 bases between. The DNA for the CDR3 is TGTGCTAGTGGTTTGGGGCCAGTCACCATATATTTT. This codes for CASGLGPVTIYF.

This chain connects TRBV28 to TRBJ1-1; D is perhaps TRBD1 (6 bases). Germline CDR1 MDHEN, CDR2 SYDVKM. V was clipped by 6 bases and J by 1 base, with 21 bases between them. The CDR3 totals 17 residues. CDR3 nucleotides: TGTGCCAGCAGGGAAGGGGGGAGCGGGGTGGAGAACACTGAAGCTTTCTTT. It yields the protein CASREGGSGVENTEAFF.

The chain is built from TRBV27 and TRBJ1-2; 8 nucleotides match TRBD1. From germline, CDR1 is MNHEY and CDR2 SMNVEV (reference sequence). V dropped 6 bases and J dropped 8; count of bases not matched to a gene: 11. The CDR3 is made up of 14 amino acids. As DNA, the CDR3 is TGTGCCAGCAGCACCTCCGGGACAGGAGGCGGCTACACCTTC. Amino acids: CASSTSGTGGGYTF.

The chain uses TRBV5-4 and TRBJ1-2; D is uncertain. Germline CDR1 reads SGHNT; CDR2 reads YYREEE (reference sequence). Trimming removed 5 bases from V and 1 base from J, with 9 bases in between. The CDR3 totals 13 residues. The CDR3 DNA reads TGTGCCAGCAGTCAACGGGTTAACTATGGCTACACCTTC. Translated: CASSQRVNYGYTF.

The chain recombines TRBV5-4 with TRBJ1-2, with 8 nucleotides matching TRBD1. The CDR3 contains 13 residues. Germline V CDR1 and CDR2: SGHNT, YYREEE (reference sequence). The V and J ends lost 5 bases and 5 bases, in that order; junction bases with no gene match: 5. CDR3 DNA: TGTGCCAGCAGGAGACAGGGGTGGTATGGCTACACCTTC. Protein: CASRRQGWYGYTF.

This chain uses TRBV19 with TRBJ1-2; maybe TRBD1 (5 bases). Germline V CDR1 and CDR2: LNHDA, SQIVND (reference sequence). V shed 3 bases and J shed 4 bases, with 18 bases lying between them. CDR3 length: 16 residues. This CDR3 is CASSMQAQGAGYGYTF. The CDR3 DNA follows: TGTGCCAGTAGTATGCAGGCTCAGGGAGCGGGCTATGGCTACACCTTC.

CDR3 sequence (DNA): TGTGCCACCAGCAGGGGACTCGGGGTGGGCTCCTACGAGCAGTACTTC. Translated, it gives CATSRGLGVGSYEQYF. The chain recombines TRBV15 with TRBJ2-7; a possible D gene is TRBD2 (6 bases). The CDR3 runs to 16 residues. V was pared by 3 bases and J by 0 bases, with 15 bases between. Germline V CDR1 and CDR2: LNHNV, YYDKDF (reference sequence). Full variable domain (remainder filled in from reference TRBV15 and TRBJ2-7): DAMVIQNPRYQVTQFGKPVTLSCSQTLNHNVMYWYQQKSSQAPKLLFHYYDKDFNNEADTPDNFQSRRPNTSFCFLDIRSPGLGDTAMYLCATSRGLGVGSYEQYFGPGTRLTVT.

For the CDR3, the DNA is TGTGCCAGCAATCTTAGAGGGCCGAACACCGGGGAGCTGTTTTTT. Amino acids: CASNLRGPNTGELFF. V usage is TRBV7-9 and J usage is TRBJ2-2, with D perhaps TRBD2 (5 bases). CDR3 length: 15 amino acids. Trimming took off 7 bases at V and 0 bases at J, with 12 bases between the two ends. CDR1 is SEHNR, CDR2 FQNEAQ, per germline (reference sequence). Full variable domain (missing parts from reference TRBV7-9 and TRBJ2-2): DTGVSQNPRHKITKRGQNVTFRCDPISEHNRLYWYRQTLGQGPEFLTYFQNEAQLEKSRLLSDRFSAERPKGSFSTLEIQRTEQGDSAMYLCASNLRGPNTGELFFGEGSRLTVL.

Details on this clone: Within the sample, other DNA sequences also encode this same CDR3. The gene calls are TRBV29-1 and TRBJ1-1, with 7 bases lining up with TRBD1. J lost 0 bases, V lost 6 bases, and 4 bases had no gene match. The V gene's germline CDR1 is SQVTM and CDR2 ANQGSEA. The CDR3 totals 13 residues. The CDR3 sequence: CSVETGVNTEAFF. In DNA form, the CDR3 reads TGCAGCGTCGAAACAGGGGTGAACACTGAAGCTTTCTTT.

The chain recombines TRBV21-1 with TRBJ1-6; the listed D gene, TRBD1, was not tested against the DNA. TRBV21-1 is annotated as a pseudogene. This CDR3 comprises 13 residues. The CDR3 DNA reads as TGTGCTGAAGACCCACAGTTTAATTCACCCCTCCACTTT. Protein: CAEDPQFNSPLHF.

The V gene is TRBV7-8, the J gene TRBJ2-1, with D possibly being TRBD1 (6 bases). V lost 2 bases and J lost 7, with 12 bases in between. This CDR3 is built from 14 residues. Germline CDR1 reads SGHVS; CDR2 reads FQNEAQ. The CDR3, as DNA: TGTGCCAGCAGCTTAAACAGGGTAGTGAATGAGCAGTTCTTC. Translating it yields CASSLNRVVNEQFF.

The chain couples TRBV15 to TRBJ2-2; a possible D gene is TRBD1 (6 bases). The CDR3 covers 16 residues. In germline, CDR1 is LNHNV, CDR2 YYDKDF (reference sequence). V was clipped by 0 bases and J by 4 bases, with 12 bases between them. Written as DNA, the CDR3 is TGTGCCACCAGCAGAGACCCACAGGGATCCACCGGGGAGCTGTTTTTT. Encoded protein: CATSRDPQGSTGELFF.

The V gene is TRBV6-2 or TRBV6-3, the J gene TRBJ2-2; D might be TRBD2 (7 bases). The CDR3 sequence is 15 residues long. V lost 2 bases, J lost 5 bases, and 12 bases lay in between. CDR1 is MNHEY, CDR2 SVGEGT, per germline. CDR3 nucleotide sequence: TGTGCCAGCAGTTACCCGAGGGGGGGAACCGGGGAGCTGTTTTTT. Residues: CASSYPRGGTGELFF.

This chain uses TRBV14 with TRBJ1-1, with a possible D match to TRBD1 (5 bases). The CDR3 is 13 residues long. Trimming removed 0 bases at V and 11 bases at J, with 13 bases between. Germline CDR1 SGHDN, CDR2 FVKESK. The CDR3 nucleotides are TGTGCCAGCAGCCAAGAAAGGGCAGGGTGGGCTTTCTTT. Residues: CASSQERAGWAFF.

This chain links TRBV6-5 with TRBJ1-5, with D possibly TRBD1 on 6 matching bases. CDR1 is MNHEY and CDR2 is SVGAGI in the germline V gene. This CDR3 is built from 14 residues. The V end was cut by 7 bases, the J end by 0 bases, with 10 bases between. CDR3 nucleotides: TGTGCCAGCAAACAGGGTTATAGCAATCAGCCCCAGCATTTT. Translation: CASKQGYSNQPQHF.

This chain joins TRBV14 and TRBJ2-2; D gene uncertain. Germline CDR1 is SGHDN and CDR2 is FVKESK. CDR3 length equals 13 residues. V lost 2 bases and J 7 bases, leaving 8 bases between the germline ends. This CDR3 is CASSQPVFGELFF. The CDR3 nucleotides read TGTGCCAGCAGCCAACCTGTGTTCGGGGAGCTGTTTTTT.